The sequence of this TCR beta chain was determined in a study of beta chain features in type 1 diabetes. Overall study context: Sorted cells numbering around 100,000,000 were examined across all samples.

The CDR3 length is 12 residues. Trimming removed 1 base from V and 4 bases from J, with 6 bases in between. Per the germline V gene, CDR1 is SGHRS and CDR2 is YFSETQ. This clone occurred a few times. This sample includes further DNA sequences coding for the same CDR3. Every bit of the isolated RNA underwent reverse transcription, so sequencing read expressed TCRB transcripts. Only in-frame clones appear in the TCRdb table, and some are missing; sequencing was by immunoSEQ multiplex PCR. The repertoire includes about 470,000 clones, 25% to 35% of them detected once, and around 0.065% sits in the top ten. Naive, central memory, regulatory and stem cell-like memory cells within the CD4+ compartment were sorted using CD45RO/CCR7/CD25/CD127/CD95/CD27.

This chain joins TRBV5-1 and TRBJ2-7; D not certain. Sequencing was done on a sample of naive CD4+ T cells from blood. This clonotype was sampled from a man between 18 and 29 years old in good health. In nucleotides, the CDR3 is TGCGCCAGCAGCTTGTTGGGTTACGAGCAGTACTTC. It is translated as CASSLLGYEQYF.